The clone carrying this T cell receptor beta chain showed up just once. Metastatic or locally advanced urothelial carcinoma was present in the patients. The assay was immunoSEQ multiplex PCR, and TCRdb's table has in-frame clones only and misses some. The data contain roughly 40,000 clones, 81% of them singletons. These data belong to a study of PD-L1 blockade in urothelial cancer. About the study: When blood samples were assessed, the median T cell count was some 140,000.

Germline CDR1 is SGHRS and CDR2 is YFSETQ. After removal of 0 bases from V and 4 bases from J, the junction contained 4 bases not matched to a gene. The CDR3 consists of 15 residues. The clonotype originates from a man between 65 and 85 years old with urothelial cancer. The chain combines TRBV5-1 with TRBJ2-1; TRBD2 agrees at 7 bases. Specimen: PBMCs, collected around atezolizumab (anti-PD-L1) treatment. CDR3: CASSLERGSYNEQFF. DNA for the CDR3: TGCGCCAGCAGCTTGGAGCGGGGATCTTACAATGAGCAGTTCTTC.